This T cell receptor (beta chain) derives from a study of blood T cell repertoires in COVID-19. Overall study context: Sites in the United States, Italy and Spain provided acute and convalescent COVID-19 samples. Sources were T cells, B-cell-depleted T cells, or PBMCs; the material itself was cDNA or gDNA.

Repertoires were generated with immunoSEQ multiplex PCR, while TCRdb's copy carries only in-frame clones and drops some. The sample lists some 150,000 clones, just under 90% occurring once. The germline V gene has CDR1 LGHNA and CDR2 YNFKEQ. With 1 base clipped from V and 1 base from J, the junction kept 2 bases outside the gene matches. The CDR3 runs to 15 residues. Sequenced sample: peripheral blood. The clonotype was recovered from a woman aged 40 to 55 with acute or convalescent COVID-19. This chain links TRBV4-2 with TRBJ2-3, with 7 bases aligning to TRBD2. The CDR3 protein is CASSQGLARTDTQYF. CDR3 nucleotide sequence: TGTGCCAGCAGCCAAGGACTAGCTCGCACAGATACGCAGTATTTT.